Listed below are T cell receptor beta chains from one sample, sequenced in a study of shared clonotypes between healthy human individuals. TCRdb's table, derived via immunoSEQ multiplex PCR, lists solely in-frame clones and lacks some. Here the sample spans 2 million to 2.5 million clones, approximately 96% being singletons. The sample was naive CD4+ T cells sorted from blood. The receptors originated from a man aged 18 to 30 in good health. Each CDR3 is given with its conserved first and last residue. D genes are given only for firm matches. Where a row states a size, it is once, few, many or the class of an expanded clone; other rows omit it.

CDR3 | DNA | V | size | D | J
CASSRLLAGGDTQYF | TGCGCCAGCAGCCGCCTACTAGCGGGGGGGGATACGCAGTATTTT | TRBV4-1 | NA | TRBD2 | TRBJ2-3
CAISESATGGYEQYF | TGTGCCATCAGTGAGTCGGCGACAGGGGGCTACGAGCAGTACTTC | TRBV10-3 | NA | TRBD1 | TRBJ2-7
CASSEYKPGDEQYF | TGTGCCAGCAGTGAGTACAAGCCTGGAGACGAGCAGTACTTC | TRBV2 | NA | NA | TRBJ2-7
CASSFASGQETQYF | TGCGCCAGCAGCTTTGCGAGCGGCCAAGAGACCCAGTACTTC | TRBV5-1 | NA | NA | TRBJ2-5
CASSDGLGVLDTQYF | TGTGCCAGCAGTGATGGACTAGGGGTGTTAGATACGCAGTATTTT | TRBV6-1 | NA | TRBD2 | TRBJ2-3
CASIDRSGNQPQHF | TGTGCCAGCATCGACAGGTCGGGCAATCAGCCCCAGCATTTT | TRBV6-1 | NA | NA | TRBJ1-5
CASSQVITQGGGYTF | TGCGCCAGCAGCCAAGTTATCACCCAGGGGGGCGGCTACACCTTC | TRBV4-3 | NA | TRBD1 | TRBJ1-2
CASSYDRLAKVEQYF | TGTGCCAGCAGTTACGATAGACTAGCGAAGGTCGAGCAGTACTTC | TRBV6-6 | NA | TRBD2 | TRBJ2-7
CASSLRLLDTQYF | TGTGCCAGCAGCTTAAGACTTCTAGATACGCAGTATTTT | TRBV7-3 | NA | NA | TRBJ2-3
CASNLDRGIDTQYF | TGTGCCAGCAACCTGGACAGGGGAATCGATACGCAGTATTTT | TRBV6-6 | once | TRBD1 | TRBJ2-3
CASSPPDRDNEQFF | TGTGCCAGCTCACCACCGGACAGGGACAATGAGCAGTTCTTC | TRBV18 | NA | TRBD1 | TRBJ2-1
CASTRNRGMNTEAFF | TGTGCCAGCACTAGGAACAGGGGAATGAACACTGAAGCTTTCTTT | TRBV6-6 | NA | TRBD1 | TRBJ1-1
CSVPGLLTYEQYF | TGCAGCGTCCCCGGGCTCCTCACCTACGAGCAGTACTTC | TRBV29-1 | NA | NA | TRBJ2-7
CASSTPGKGTYEQYF | TGTGCCAGTAGTACCCCCGGTAAAGGGACCTACGAGCAGTACTTC | TRBV19 | NA | NA | TRBJ2-7
CAGGEGATDTQYF | TGTGCCGGGGGAGAGGGGGCAACAGATACGCAGTATTTT | TRBV10-3 | NA | TRBD1 | TRBJ2-3
CASSEAGQGASPLHF | TGTGCCAGCAGTGAAGCGGGACAGGGGGCTTCACCCCTCCACTTT | TRBV6-1 | NA | TRBD1 | TRBJ1-6
CASSLRTSGTAKDTQYF | TGTGCCAGCAGCTTGCGAACTAGCGGGACCGCCAAAGATACGCAGTATTTT | TRBV5-6 | NA | TRBD2 | TRBJ2-3
CASRLAGGIEQFF | TGTGCCAGCAGACTAGCGGGGGGGATTGAGCAGTTCTTC | TRBV6-1 | NA | TRBD2 | TRBJ2-1
CASFRQGATEAFF | TGTGCCAGCTTCCGACAGGGGGCAACTGAAGCTTTCTTT | TRBV6-5 | NA | TRBD1 | TRBJ1-1
CASSVQGTVSYEQYF | TGTGCCAGCAGCGTCCAAGGGACAGTTTCCTACGAGCAGTACTTC | TRBV9 | NA | TRBD1 | TRBJ2-7
CASSLKGTSYGYTF | TGTGCCAGCAGTTTGAAGGGGACGAGCTATGGCTACACCTTC | TRBV28 | NA | NA | TRBJ1-2
CAISESGQGAGQPQHF | TGTGCCATCAGTGAGTCGGGACAGGGGGCCGGTCAGCCCCAGCATTTT | TRBV10-3 | NA | TRBD1 | TRBJ1-5
CASSSGQVFNYGYTF | TGCGCCAGCAGCTCCGGACAGGTTTTTAACTATGGCTACACCTTC | TRBV5-1 | NA | TRBD1 | TRBJ1-2
CASSLDRGVVNEQFF | TGTGCCAGCAGCTTAGATCGGGGGGTGGTCAATGAGCAGTTCTTC | TRBV11-2 | NA | TRBD2 | TRBJ2-1
CASSRDRGYGYTF | TGTGCCAGCAGTCGCGACAGGGGCTATGGCTACACCTTC | TRBV28 | NA | TRBD1 | TRBJ1-2
CASSFGGAGNTIYF | TGCGCCAGCAGCTTCGGAGGGGCTGGAAACACCATATATTTT | TRBV5-1 | NA | NA | TRBJ1-3
CASNTGITQPQHF | TGTGCCAGCAATACAGGGATAACTCAGCCCCAGCATTTT | TRBV19 | NA | NA | TRBJ1-5
CASSSVGTGDSVTF | TGTGCCAGCAGCTCTGTCGGGACAGGGGACTCGGTCACCTTC | TRBV7-3 | NA | TRBD1 | TRBJ1-2
CSVSGLPVPDTGELFF | TGCAGCGTCTCAGGTTTACCGGTTCCGGACACCGGGGAGCTGTTTTTT | TRBV29-1 | NA | NA | TRBJ2-2
CASSPQQGEAFF | TGTGCCAGCTCACCACAACAGGGTGAAGCTTTCTTT | TRBV18 | NA | NA | TRBJ1-1
CASSEQKNTGELFF | TGTGCCAGCAGCGAGCAAAAGAACACCGGGGAGCTGTTTTTT | TRBV9 | NA | NA | TRBJ2-2
CASSTDRLAEAFF | TGTGCCAGCAGCACTGACAGGCTTGCTGAAGCTTTCTTT | TRBV5-4 | NA | NA | TRBJ1-1
CASSLDGTDTQYF | TGTGCCAGCAGCTTAGATGGGACAGATACGCAGTATTTT | TRBV7-6 | NA | NA | TRBJ2-3
CASSRGSPADTQYF | TGCGCCAGCAGCCGTGGGAGTCCGGCAGATACGCAGTATTTT | TRBV5-1 | NA | NA | TRBJ2-3